The entry that follows covers one T cell receptor (beta chain) sequence. No antigen is known for it. It was via CD45RO/CCR7/CD25/CD127/CD95/CD27 that CD4+ naive, central memory, regulatory and stem cell-like memory cells were sorted. The data are from a study of beta chain features in type 1 diabetes. Study-wide results and caveats: A PCR bias possibly favoring shorter templates would apply equally to patients and controls. Naive, central memory and regulatory TCRB repertoires appeared more similar among patients than healthy donors.

Germline loops: CDR1 SGHAT, CDR2 FQNNGV. V shed 8 bases and J shed 4 bases, with 14 bases lying between them. This CDR3 has 14 residues. What was sequenced were expressed TCRB transcripts, since all of the isolated RNA had been reverse transcribed. Using immunoSEQ multiplex PCR, the repertoire was profiled, and TCRdb retains in-frame clones only, with some absent. The sample holds 200,000 to 250,000 clones, 25% to 35% seen once. Sequencing input: central memory CD4+ T cells from blood. The clonotype comes from a young man in good health. The V and J genes are TRBV11-2 and TRBJ2-2, with D maybe TRBD2 (6 bases). Written as DNA, the CDR3 is TGTGCCAGCGCTCGGGACTCGGGCACCGGGGAGCTGTTTTTT. Translation gives CASARDSGTGELFF.